The sequence of this T cell receptor beta chain was determined in a study of blood T cell repertoires in COVID-19. Across the whole study: COVID-19 samples collected from the United States, Italy and Spain covered acute and convalescent phases.

Measured with immunoSEQ multiplex PCR; TCRdb has only the in-frame clones, and not every one. The sample yields 250,000 to 400,000 clones, 89% seen once. V lost 5 bases and J lost 1, with 11 bases in between. This CDR3 region has 14 residues. Per the germline V gene, CDR1 is SGHTA and CDR2 is FQGNSA. Participant-reported clinical history was the basis for cohort assignment. The specimen sequenced was PBMCs or T cells enriched from blood (not recorded which). This TCR came from a man aged 55 to 70 who had recovered from COVID-19. The chain couples TRBV7-2 to TRBJ1-2, with D unresolved. The CDR3 reads CASSPPGSNYGYTF. CDR3 DNA: TGTGCCAGCAGCCCCCCAGGAAGTAACTATGGCTACACCTTC.